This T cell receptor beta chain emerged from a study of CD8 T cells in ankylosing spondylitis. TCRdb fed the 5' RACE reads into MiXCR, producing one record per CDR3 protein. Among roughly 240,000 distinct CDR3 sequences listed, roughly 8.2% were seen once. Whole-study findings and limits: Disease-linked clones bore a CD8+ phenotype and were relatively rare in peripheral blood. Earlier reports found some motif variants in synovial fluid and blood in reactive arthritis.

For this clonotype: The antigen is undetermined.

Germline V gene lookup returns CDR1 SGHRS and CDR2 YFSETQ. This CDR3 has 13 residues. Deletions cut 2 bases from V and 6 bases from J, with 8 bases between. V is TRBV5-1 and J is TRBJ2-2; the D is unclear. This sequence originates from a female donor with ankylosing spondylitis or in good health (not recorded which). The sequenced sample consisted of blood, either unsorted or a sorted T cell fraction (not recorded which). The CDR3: CASSFFRPGELFF. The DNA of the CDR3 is TGCGCCAGCAGCTTTTTCAGGCCCGGGGAGCTGTTTTTT.